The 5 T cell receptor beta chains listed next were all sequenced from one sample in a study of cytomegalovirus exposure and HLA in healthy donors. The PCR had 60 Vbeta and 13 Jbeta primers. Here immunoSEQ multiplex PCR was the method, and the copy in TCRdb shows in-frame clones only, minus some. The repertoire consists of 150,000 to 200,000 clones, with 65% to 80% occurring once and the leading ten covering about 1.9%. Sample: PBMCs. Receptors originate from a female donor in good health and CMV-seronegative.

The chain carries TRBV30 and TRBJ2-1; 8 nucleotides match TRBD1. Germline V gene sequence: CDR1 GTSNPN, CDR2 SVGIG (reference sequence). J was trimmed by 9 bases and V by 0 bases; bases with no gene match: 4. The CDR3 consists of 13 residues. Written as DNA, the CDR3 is TGTGCCTGGAGTGTACAGGGGGGAAGTGAGCAGTTCTTC. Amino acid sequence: CAWSVQGGSEQFF.

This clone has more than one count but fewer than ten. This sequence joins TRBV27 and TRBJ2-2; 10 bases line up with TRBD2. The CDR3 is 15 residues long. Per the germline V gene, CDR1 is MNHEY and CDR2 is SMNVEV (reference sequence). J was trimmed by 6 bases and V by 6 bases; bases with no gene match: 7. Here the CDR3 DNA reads TGTGCCAGCAGACTAGCGGGGTTGGGGTCCGGGGAGCTGTTTTTT. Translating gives CASRLAGLGSGELFF.

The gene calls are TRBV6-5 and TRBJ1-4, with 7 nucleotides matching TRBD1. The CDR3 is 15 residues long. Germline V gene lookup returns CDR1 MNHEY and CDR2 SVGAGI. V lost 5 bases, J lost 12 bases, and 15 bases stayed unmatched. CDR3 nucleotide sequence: TGTGCCAGCAGTGCGAGGACAGGAATGCGGGGGGAACTGTTTTTT. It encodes CASSARTGMRGELFF.

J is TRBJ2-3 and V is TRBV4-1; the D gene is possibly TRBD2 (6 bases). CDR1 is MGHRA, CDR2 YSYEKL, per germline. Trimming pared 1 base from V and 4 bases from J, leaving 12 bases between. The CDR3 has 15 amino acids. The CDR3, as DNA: TGCGCCAGCAGCCAAGGACTAGTGGCCCCAGATACGCAGTATTTT. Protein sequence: CASSQGLVAPDTQYF.

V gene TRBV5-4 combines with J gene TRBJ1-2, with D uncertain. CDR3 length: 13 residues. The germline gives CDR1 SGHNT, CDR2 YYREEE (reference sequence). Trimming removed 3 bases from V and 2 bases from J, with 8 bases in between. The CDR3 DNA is TGTGCCAGCAGCTCCGAGAAGAACTATGGCTACACCTTC. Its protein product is CASSSEKNYGYTF.